This entry is about one TCR beta chain. Its antigen is as yet unknown. Terminally differentiated effector memory CD45RA+ cells were left out of the naive CD8 fraction, which was CD45RO-negative and positively selected for CCR7. The sample belongs to a study of shared clonotypes between healthy human individuals. Whole-study findings and limits: The authors expected sequencing depth to affect clonotype sharing among donors.

The authors' processing: For the immunoSEQ data, sequences were junction-only without quality scores, so filtering differed. Some clones are missing from TCRdb's copy, which holds only in-frame ones; the method was immunoSEQ multiplex PCR. V and J calls and clone size are as listed in that table; D and trimming were resolved from the DNA. The repertoire holds 550,000 to 650,000 clones, with approximately 96% as singletons. Sequencing was performed on naive CD8+ T cells sorted from blood. This clonotype was obtained from a woman aged 25 to 45 in good health.

CDR3 nucleotide sequence: TGTGCCAGCAGTCTTCTGGGGGGGCGCGGCACCGGGGAGCTGTTTTTT. Protein product: CASSLLGGRGTGELFF. The rearrangement joins TRBV27 to TRBJ2-2, with a possible D match to TRBD2 (7 bases). Germline values: CDR1 MNHEY, CDR2 SMNVEV (reference sequence). The CDR3 sequence is 16 residues long. Trimming shortened V by 5 bases and J by 4 bases, and 17 bases separated the two germline ends.